Reported below is one T cell receptor (beta chain). Its antigen is currently unknown. The data derive from a study of shared clonotypes between healthy human individuals. As for the study in general: Three plates were used per donor for CD4 naive, three for CD4 memory, two for CD8 naive and one for CD8 memory.

Sequencing was at deep level. The authors loaded roughly 180 ng DNA, 25,000 to 30,000 T cell genomes, into sorted-subset replicate PCRs. Data came from immunoSEQ multiplex PCR; TCRdb stores just in-frame clones and leaves some out. The sample lists 1,500,000 or so clones, approximately 98.5% occurring once. This CDR3 comprises 16 residues. Trimming cost V 7 bases and J 4 bases; bases outside gene matches: 10. Germline V CDR1 and CDR2: LNHDA, SQIVND (reference sequence). Findings of the study overall: Generally, naive subsets (rather than memory subsets) showed larger estimated richness.

V gene TRBV19 combines with J gene TRBJ2-1; 10 bases agree with TRBD2. The TCR originated in a man younger than 40 in good health. Sequenced sample: naive CD4+ T cells sorted from blood. Subset in this sample: CD45RA+ positively selected. CDR3 sequence reads: CASTKHGTSVYNEQFF. Written as DNA, the CDR3 is TGTGCCAGTACCAAACATGGGACTAGCGTTTACAATGAGCAGTTCTTC.